This entry concerns a single T cell receptor beta chain. This sample was taken from a study of blood T cell repertoires in COVID-19. Whole-study context: Donors in the United States, Italy and Spain gave samples during acute or convalescent COVID-19. PBMCs, B-cell-depleted T cells, or T cells were the source of the cDNA or gDNA that made up the material.

The germline gives CDR1 SGHVS, CDR2 FQNEAQ. The CDR3 runs to 14 residues. V was cut by 5 bases and J by 3 bases, with 13 bases left in between. Original methodology: Estimation of nucleated cell counts relied on the amplification of reference gene primers. Here immunoSEQ multiplex PCR was the method, and the copy in TCRdb shows in-frame clones only, minus some. V and J calls and clone size are as listed in that table; D and trimming were resolved from the DNA. This sample has about 120,000 clones, with 80% to 90% found just once. The specimen was peripheral blood. The gene calls are TRBV7-8 and TRBJ1-1; perhaps TRBD1 as D (6 bases). The TCR sequence derives from a man in his 70s with active or convalescent COVID-19. CDR3 residues: CASSHRVWDTEAFF. As DNA, the CDR3 is TGTGCCAGCAGCCACAGGGTTTGGGACACTGAAGCTTTCTTT. Supplemented by reference TRBV7-8 and TRBJ1-1, the full variable domain reads GAGVSQSPRYKVAKRGQDVALRCDPISGHVSLFWYQQALGQGPEFLTYFQNEAQLDKSGLPSDRFFAERPEGSVSTLKIQRTQQEDSAVYLCASSHRVWDTEAFFGQGTRLTVV.